The source of this T cell receptor (beta chain) is a study of T-cell reconstitution after alpha-beta-depleted transplantation in children. For this clonotype: Its antigen is still unknown.

Findings and caveats of the study: In some patients, recipient T cells and intrathymic progenitors surviving conditioning explained high day-60 diversity. Roughly two months post-transplant, alpha-beta T cells reportedly originated from several hundred graft clones that had expanded. Counts and diversity of T cells one year after transplant came mostly from newly produced T cells.

Germline CDR1 reads DFQATT; CDR2 reads SNEGSKA (reference sequence). The V gene end was trimmed by 3 bases and the J gene end by 4 bases; junction bases not matched to a gene: 3. This CDR3 comprises 14 residues. TCRbeta library preparation incorporated unique molecular identifiers. TCRdb passed the PCR reads through MiXCR, listing each CDR3 protein once. The table has approximately 230,000 distinct CDR3 sequences, under 30% seen once; the top ten hold about 5%. The sequencing used PBMCs, mostly from graft donor cells, collected 360 days after TCRalphabeta/CD19-depleted stem cell transplant. The sequence came from a female patient aged 2 to 10 who had a stem cell transplant for congenital amegakaryocytic thrombocytopenia, so the T cells may come from the graft donor. The rearrangement joins TRBV20-1 to TRBJ2-1; TRBD2 matches at 10 bases. This chain's CDR3 is CSASRAGGYNEQFF. In DNA form, the CDR3 reads TGCAGTGCTAGTCGAGCGGGAGGGTACAATGAGCAGTTCTTC.